One sample yielded the 26 T cell receptor beta chains listed below, sequenced in a study of shared clonotypes between healthy human individuals. CD8 cells classed as naive were CD45RO-negative and positively selected for CCR7, excluding terminally differentiated effector memory CD45RA+ cells. Profiled with immunoSEQ multiplex PCR; TCRdb holds only in-frame clones, not every one. The data hold about 2 million clones, with 85% to 95% observed a single time. Sequences were obtained from naive CD8+ T cells sorted from blood. These receptors all stem from a man younger than 30 in good health.

This chain joins TRBV19 and TRBJ2-7, with 9 bases aligning to TRBD1. Trimming at V came to 1 base and at J to 3 bases, leaving 7 bases not matched to a gene. CDR3 length: 16 residues. Germline lookup yields CDR1 LNHDA and CDR2 SQIVND (reference sequence). The DNA for the CDR3 is TGTGCCAGTAGTATAGTTTCCGGGACAGGGCTCTACGAGCAGTACTTC. Residues: CASSIVSGTGLYEQYF.

The V gene is TRBV5-1, the J gene TRBJ2-7, with D perhaps TRBD2 (6 bases). Looked up from germline, CDR1 is SGHRS and CDR2 is YFSETQ. There are 14 residues in the CDR3. V was shortened by 3 bases and J by 3 bases, with 13 bases between the two germline ends. CDR3 sequence (DNA): TGCGCCAGCAGCTCGGGACCGCGGGACTACGAGCAGTACTTC. Amino acid sequence: CASSSGPRDYEQYF.

Only a few counts were recorded for this clone. The sample holds other DNA sequences that translate to the same CDR3. The chain has TRBV9 and TRBJ2-6; D uncertain. Trimming cost V 0 bases and J 1 base, with 5 bases left between them. CDR1 is SGDLS, CDR2 YYNGEE, per germline. The length of the CDR3 is 15 residues. In nucleotides, the CDR3 is TGTGCCAGCAGCGTAGAAGGGTCTGGGGCCAACGTCCTGACTTTC. It encodes CASSVEGSGANVLTF.

Of note for this clone: One junction end does not reproduce the germline sequence, and a read error may be involved. The chain carries TRBV4-3 and TRBJ2-1, with 13 bases aligning to TRBD2. This CDR3 contains 14 residues. Germline assignment: CDR1 LGHNA and CDR2 YSLEER. The CDR3: CASSQDWTSGSTVF. The CDR3 DNA sequence: TGCGCCAGCAGCCAAGACTGGACTAGCGGGAGCACGGTCTTC.

This chain uses TRBV7-9 with TRBJ2-7; perhaps TRBD1 as D (6 bases). V lost 2 bases to trimming and J lost 6 bases, with 14 bases between them. The CDR3 is 14 residues long. In germline, CDR1 is SEHNR, CDR2 FQNEAQ (reference sequence). As DNA, the CDR3 is TGTGCCAGCAGCTTAACAGGGCACCCACTCGAGCAGTACTTC. Its translation: CASSLTGHPLEQYF.

The chain recombines TRBV4-1 with TRBJ2-2; D may be TRBD1 (5 bases). V lost 10 bases to trimming and J lost 5 bases, with 14 bases between them. The germline gives CDR1 MGHRA, CDR2 YSYEKL. The CDR3 runs 13 residues. DNA of the CDR3: TGCGCCACGGGTGCAGGGCGTACCGGGGAGCTGTTTTTT. Protein product: CATGAGRTGELFF.

This sequence joins TRBV11-2 and TRBJ2-7; D possibly corresponds to TRBD1 (6 bases). Germline assignment: CDR1 SGHAT and CDR2 FQNNGV. V lost 5 bases, J lost 6 bases, and 20 bases lay in between. The CDR3 runs 15 residues. CDR3 amino acids: CASSTYREYVGEQYF. CDR3 coding DNA: TGTGCCAGCAGCACATACAGGGAGTACGTCGGCGAGCAGTACTTC.

The rearrangement links TRBV21-1 to TRBJ1-2; the D call TRBD1 from the table was never checked on the DNA. TRBV21-1 is assigned pseudogene status. The CDR3 covers 13 residues. CDR3: CASSRGTAYGYTF. CDR3 nucleotides: TGTGCCAGCAGCCGGGGGACAGCCTATGGCTACACCTTC.

The CDR3 loop reads CASSLVTGGLDEQYF. CDR3 nucleotides: TGTGCCAGCAGCTTAGTAACGGGAGGACTCGACGAGCAGTACTTC. This rearrangement joins TRBV7-9 to TRBJ2-7, with 7 nucleotides matching TRBD2. Germline V gene lookup returns CDR1 SEHNR and CDR2 FQNEAQ (reference sequence). This CDR3 has 15 residues. Losses at the gene ends were 1 base for V and 5 bases for J; bases not matched to a gene: 8.

The chain recombines TRBV18 with TRBJ2-7; tentatively, D is TRBD2 (5 bases). Between the trimmed V and J ends, which lost 0 bases and 3 bases, there was a span of 9 bases. The CDR3 contains 14 residues. Germline V gene lookup returns CDR1 KGHSH and CDR2 LQKENI. The CDR3 loop reads CASSPPGGNYEQYF. CDR3 bases: TGTGCCAGCTCACCACCAGGAGGAAACTACGAGCAGTACTTC.

The chain is built from TRBV23-1 and TRBJ1-4; a weak D match, TRBD1 (5 bases). TRBV23-1 is known as an ORF, though its function is uncertain. The CDR3 covers 18 residues. The ends were cut back, 11 bases at V and 0 bases at J, with 25 bases in the middle. The CDR3 bases are TGCGCCCAAAGTCCGGGGCACAGGATTTATGCAACTAATGAAAAACTGTTTTTT. It is translated as CAQSPGHRIYATNEKLFF.

The chain couples TRBV18 to TRBJ1-1; tentative D call: TRBD1 (6 bases). This CDR3 comprises 15 residues. With 5 bases removed from V and 0 bases from J, the gap between germline ends came to 13 bases. The germline V gene has CDR1 KGHSH and CDR2 LQKENI. This CDR3 is CASSAGGGMNTEAFF. The CDR3 DNA reads as TGTGCCAGCTCAGCGGGAGGGGGGATGAACACTGAAGCTTTCTTT.

For this clone: The sample holds other DNA sequences that translate to the same CDR3. The chain carries TRBV11-2 and TRBJ2-7; no firm D call. The CDR3 is 13 amino acids. Trimming removed 1 base from V and 4 bases from J, with 8 bases in between. CDR1 is SGHAT, CDR2 FQNNGV, per germline. CDR3 amino acids: CASSLARGYEQYF. The CDR3 region has the DNA TGTGCCAGCAGCTTAGCGCGTGGTTACGAGCAGTACTTC. Drawing the rest from reference TRBV11-2 and TRBJ2-7, the complete variable domain is EAGVAQSPRYKIIEKRQSVAFWCNPISGHATLYWYQQILGQGPKLLIQFQNNGVVDDSQLPKDRFSAERLKGVDSTLKIQPAKLEDSAVYLCASSLARGYEQYFGPGTRLTVT.

The chain is built from TRBV13 and TRBJ2-7; TRBD1 agrees at 8 bases. Per the germline V gene, CDR1 is PRHDT and CDR2 is FYEKMQ (reference sequence). The CDR3 is 16 residues long. The trim removed 5 bases at V and 5 bases at J, leaving 14 bases unmatched. The CDR3 loop is CASSPGGDRGIDEQYF. Here the CDR3 DNA reads TGTGCCAGCAGCCCTGGGGGCGACAGGGGAATTGACGAGCAGTACTTC.

The V and J genes are TRBV11-2 and TRBJ2-7; the D gene could be TRBD1 or TRBD2 (5 bases each). V lost 8 bases and J lost 2, with 10 bases in between. The CDR3 has 12 amino acids. Germline V gene sequence: CDR1 SGHAT, CDR2 FQNNGV. The DNA of the CDR3 is TGTGCCAGCCGGGACGGAGCCTACGAGCAGTACTTC. This gives the protein CASRDGAYEQYF.

On this clone itself: At the DNA level, this CDR3 is encoded by other sequences in the same sample as well. The chain uses TRBV4-1 and TRBJ2-7, with unresolved D. There are 13 residues in the CDR3. Germline V lookup: CDR1 MGHRA, CDR2 YSYEKL. Between the trimmed V and J ends, which lost 0 bases and 2 bases, there was a span of 5 bases. The CDR3 protein is CASSQEIPYEQYF. DNA for the CDR3: TGCGCCAGCAGCCAAGAAATACCCTACGAGCAGTACTTC.

V and J are TRBV4-3 and TRBJ2-7; TRBD1 is a possible D gene (5 bases). The V end was cut by 0 bases, the J end by 1 base, with 16 bases between. The CDR3 has 17 residues. Germline V lookup: CDR1 LGHNA, CDR2 YSLEER. CDR3 region: CASSQETQGVGSYEQYF. CDR3 in DNA: TGCGCCAGCAGCCAAGAAACCCAGGGTGTAGGATCCTACGAGCAGTACTTC.

V usage is TRBV6-1 and J usage is TRBJ2-1; D unclear. Trimming left V 3 bases short and J 9 bases short, with 6 bases between. Per the germline V gene, CDR1 is MNHNS and CDR2 is SASEGT. The CDR3 length is 11 residues. DNA for the CDR3: TGTGCCAGCAGTGATTCTTTTGAGCAGTTCTTC. It yields the protein CASSDSFEQFF.

The gene calls are TRBV5-4 and TRBJ2-5, with 7 bases aligning to TRBD1. The J call is uncertain, as TRBJ2-7 better fits the DNA end. The germline V gene has CDR1 SGHNT and CDR2 YYREEE (reference sequence). CDR3 size: 15 residues. The DNA for the CDR3 is TGTGCCAGCAGCTTGATGGGACAGCAGGTACACGAGCAGTACTTC. Its protein product is CASSLMGQQVHEQYF.

This chain links TRBV30 with TRBJ1-3; TRBD1 matches 7 bases. The CDR3 consists of 14 residues. The trim removed 3 bases at V and 3 bases at J, leaving 5 bases unmatched. Per germline, CDR1 GTSNPN and CDR2 SVGIG (reference sequence). CDR3 residues: CAWRNRGYGNTIYF. CDR3 DNA: TGTGCCTGGAGAAACAGGGGCTATGGAAACACCATATATTTT.

About this clone: The same CDR3 arises from other DNA sequences in this sample as well. The J gene is TRBJ2-7, the V gene TRBV7-9; D tentatively fits TRBD1 or TRBD2 (6 bases each). Trimming took 4 bases from V and 6 from J, leaving 10 bases between them. CDR3 size: 12 residues. Germline V gene data show CDR1 as SEHNR and CDR2 as FQNEAQ (reference sequence). This CDR3 reads CASSSEGGEQYF. The CDR3, as DNA: TGTGCCAGCAGCTCCGAGGGGGGCGAGCAGTACTTC.

V is TRBV13 and J is TRBJ2-7; either TRBD1 or TRBD2 may fit D (5 bases each). Deletions cut 0 bases from V and 5 bases from J, with 11 bases between. This CDR3 has 14 residues. The germline V gene has CDR1 PRHDT and CDR2 FYEKMQ (reference sequence). CDR3 residues: CASSLGGTLNEQYF. For the CDR3, the DNA is TGTGCCAGCAGCTTAGGCGGGACCTTGAACGAGCAGTACTTC.

CDR3 bases: TGCGCCAGCAGCCCGACCTACGGGGGGAGAGAGACCCAGTACTTC. Translated: CASSPTYGGRETQYF. J is TRBJ2-5 and V is TRBV4-1, with TRBD2 matching 7 bases. CDR1 is MGHRA, CDR2 YSYEKL, per germline. This CDR3 has 15 residues. Unmatched junction bases numbered 9, after V lost 4 bases and J lost 4 bases.

The chain carries TRBV30 and TRBJ2-5; 7 positions agree with TRBD2. The ends lost 3 bases at V and 2 bases at J; junction bases unmatched: 9. The CDR3 has 15 residues. In germline, CDR1 is GTSNPN, CDR2 SVGIG (reference sequence). The CDR3 DNA is TGTGCCTGGAGCGTTGCGGGACTACTGCAAGAGACCCAGTACTTC. Encoded protein: CAWSVAGLLQETQYF.

This rearrangement joins TRBV6-6 to TRBJ1-1; D may be TRBD1 (5 bases). The CDR3 has 14 residues. The ends were cut back, 0 bases at V and 1 base at J, with 6 bases in the middle. Germline assignment: CDR1 MNHNY and CDR2 SVGAGI (reference sequence). For the CDR3, the DNA is TGTGCCAGCAGTTACTCAGGGGAGAACACTGAAGCTTTCTTT. It codes for CASSYSGENTEAFF.

The V gene is TRBV6-5, the J gene TRBJ2-7; 9 nucleotides agree with TRBD1. The CDR3 has 13 amino acids. Germline-derived CDR1 and CDR2 are MNHEY and SVGAGI. The trim removed 2 bases at V and 6 bases at J, leaving 2 bases unmatched. DNA for the CDR3: TGTGCCAGCAGTTACCCGACAGGGGGCGAGCAGTACTTC. This encodes CASSYPTGGEQYF.